This T cell receptor (beta chain) was identified during a study of T cells in localized non-small cell lung cancer. Points from the study as a whole: Longer overall survival associated with higher blood T cell density; shorter survival with higher adjacent-lung clonality. Appearance in adjacent lung was seen for a median about 58 of the top 100 tumor clones. Owing to sequencing of a solitary tumor region, heterogeneity cannot be discounted.

From germline, CDR1 is KGHSH and CDR2 LQKENI. The CDR3 has 13 residues. The V end lost 2 bases, the J end lost 5 bases, and 9 bases lay between the germline ends. Regarding this clone: Its antigen is not identified.

Sequenced by immunoSEQ multiplex PCR; TCRdb stores in-frame clones only, minus some. The sample lists about 59,000 clones, roughly nine tenths occurring once. This rearrangement joins TRBV18 to TRBJ2-5; no firm D call. The sequenced sample was peripheral blood, obtained before any cancer treatment. The TCR sequence derives from a man aged 40 to 70 with stage I lung adenocarcinoma. The CDR3 reads CASSPISYETQYF. DNA of the CDR3: TGTGCCAGCTCACCAATATCGTATGAGACCCAGTACTTC.